These T cell receptor beta chains were read from a single sample in a study of blood T cell repertoires in COVID-19. The repertoire was sequenced with immunoSEQ multiplex PCR; TCRdb's copy has only in-frame clones and lacks some. The data contain nearly 45,000 clones, about 90% of them seen just once; the ten biggest clones take up over 20%. Sequenced sample: peripheral blood. The receptors originated from a woman older than 75 in a cohort sampled during active or convalescent COVID-19. The CDR3 runs from the conserved cysteine through the conserved F or W. The D gene is left open where the match is weak. Size is stated for part of the rows, as once, few or many counts, or as a class when the clone is expanded.

>-|-|TRBJ1-2|TRBV3-1/TRBV3-2
TGTGCCAGCAGCCAAGGGGGGGGAAGGTATGGCTACACCTTC
CASSQGGGRYGYTF
>-|-|TRBJ2-2|TRBV3-1/TRBV3-2
TGTGCCAGCAGCCAAGGGGACTCCGCCGGGGCCGGGGAGCTGTTTTTT
CASSQGDSAGAGELFF
>TRBD1|-|TRBJ2-1|TRBV4-2
TGTGCCAGCAGCCAAGGGGACAGGGTGGATGAGCAGTTCTTC
CASSQGDRVDEQFF
>-|-|TRBJ2-5|TRBV3-1/TRBV3-2
TGTGCCAGCAGCTTCACAGGGCCGAGGGAGACCCAGTACTTC
CASSFTGPRETQYF
>TRBD2|-|TRBJ2-1|TRBV11-3
TGTGCCAGCAGCTCCGGCGGACTAGCGGGAGCGCGCCTACTCTACAATGAGCAGTTCTTC
CASSSGGLAGARLLYNEQFF
>TRBD1|-|TRBJ1-2|TRBV29-1
TGCAGCGTCGATTTTAAGGGGGCGCCTAAAATTAACTATGGCTACACCTTC
CSVDFKGAPKINYGYTF
>TRBD1|-|TRBJ1-1|TRBV5-1
TGCGCCAGCAGCTTATATCGACAGGGAGAAGCTTTCTTT
CASSLYRQGEAFF
>TRBD1|-|TRBJ1-1|TRBV11-2
TGTGCCAGCAGCTTAGATCGGACAGGTGTTGAAGCTTTCTTT
CASSLDRTGVEAFF
>TRBD1|few|TRBJ1-1|TRBV2
TGTGCCAGCAGTGACAGGGGGCTCGGCACTGAAGCTTTCTTT
CASSDRGLGTEAFF
>-|-|TRBJ2-7|TRBV9
TGTGCCAGCAGCCCGGACCAAGGGGTCTACGAGCAGTACTTC
CASSPDQGVYEQYF
>-|-|TRBJ2-5|TRBV11-3
TGTGCCAGCCGCCTGGTGAGCAGGGGGACCCAGTACTTC
CASRLVSRGTQYF
>TRBD2|large|TRBJ2-3|TRBV9
TGTGCCAGCAGCGTAGGCGGGAGGGCCCAAGATACGCAGTATTTT
CASSVGGRAQDTQYF
>TRBD2|few|TRBJ2-3|TRBV7-2
TGTGCCAGCAGCGTTGGACTAGCGGGGGGGACAGATACGCAGTATTTT
CASSVGLAGGTDTQYF
>-|-|TRBJ2-5|TRBV5-6
TGTGCCAGCAGCTTCTCGAACCGGGACACGAAGTACTTC
CASSFSNRDTKYF
>TRBD1|-|TRBJ2-5|TRBV24-1
TGTGCCACCAGTGTTGGGACAGCCGGGTGGGAGACCCAGTACTTC
CATSVGTAGWETQYF
>-|few|TRBJ1-5|TRBV6-2/TRBV6-3
TGTGCCAGCAGTCAGGGCGATCAGCCCCAGCATTTT
CASSQGDQPQHF